The 6 T cell receptor beta chains below all came from one sample that was sequenced in a study of T cells after yellow fever vaccination. MiXCR was run by TCRdb on the 5' RACE reads, yielding one entry per CDR3 protein. The table lists hundreds of thousands of distinct CDR3 sequences, around 4.9% of them singletons. Specimen: CD4+ T cells sorted from PBMCs, collected on the day of the yellow fever booster vaccination. The receptors were gathered from a man aged 18-30 years who received the YFV17D yellow fever vaccine.

The rearrangement joins TRBV20-1 to TRBJ2-3; 12 positions agree with TRBD2. The CDR3 length is 16 residues. J gave up 2 bases and V 7 bases, and 10 bases lay outside the gene matches. Germline V gene data show CDR1 as DFQATT and CDR2 as SNEGSKA (reference sequence). The CDR3 DNA reads as TGCAGTGTTCCCGGACTAGCGGGGAAGACCACAGATACGCAGTATTTT. Amino acid sequence: CSVPGLAGKTTDTQYF.

This clonotype was seen a handful of times. V gene TRBV3-1 combines with J gene TRBJ2-2; D not resolved. The germline V gene encodes CDR1 LGHDT and CDR2 YNNKEL (reference sequence). The CDR3 contains 16 residues. Trimming pared 3 bases from V and 4 bases from J, leaving 15 bases between. CDR3 nucleotide sequence: TGTGCCAGCAGCCACCTCCGGGCCCCGGGCACCGGGGAGCTGTTTTTT. Protein product: CASSHLRAPGTGELFF.

This clonotype has a count of ten or more. The chain's CDR3 is CASSLPGQVTDTQYF. The CDR3 DNA is TGCGCCAGCAGCCTTCCGGGACAGGTCACAGATACGCAGTATTTT. The chain is built from TRBV5-1 and TRBJ2-3, with TRBD1 matching 8 bases. Losses at the gene ends were 4 bases for V and 2 bases for J; bases not matched to a gene: 6. The CDR3 extends over 15 amino acids. The germline CDR1 and CDR2 sequences are SGHRS and YFSETQ.

This chain connects TRBV4-1 to TRBJ1-5; perhaps TRBD1 as D (5 bases). The germline V gene encodes CDR1 MGHRA and CDR2 YSYEKL. V dropped 0 bases and J dropped 9 bases, with 15 bases sitting between them. CDR3 length: 15 residues. The CDR3 sequence is CASSQDIREGAPQHF. DNA of the CDR3: TGCGCCAGCAGCCAAGATATACGGGAAGGGGCGCCCCAGCATTTT.

The chain employs TRBV4-1 and TRBJ1-3; D call uncertain. The V and J ends lost 0 bases and 2 bases respectively, with 14 bases between them. There are 17 residues in the CDR3. Germline V gene sequence: CDR1 MGHRA, CDR2 YSYEKL. The CDR3 coding sequence is TGCGCCAGCAGCCAAGATACGGCCGCTTCGGCTGGAAACACCATATATTTT. This sequence encodes CASSQDTAASAGNTIYF.

The sample holds a few counts of this clonotype. V gene TRBV7-8 combines with J gene TRBJ1-5, with TRBD1 as a possible D gene (5 bases). This CDR3 is 16 amino acids long. Trimming removed 5 bases at V and 3 bases at J, with 17 bases between. Per germline, CDR1 SGHVS and CDR2 FQNEAQ. The CDR3 reads CASSTRAGFPNQPQHF. CDR3 nucleotide sequence: TGTGCCAGCAGCACCCGAGCAGGGTTCCCCAATCAGCCCCAGCATTTT.